This entry lists 4 T cell receptor beta chains sequenced from one sample in a study of regulatory T cells in long-lasting Graves disease (dated by TCRdb to the early 2020s). The sample's time point label, in plain terms: newly diagnosed GD, antithyroid drugs for less than 3 months. For both TCR sequencing and RNA sequencing, RNA was extracted from PBMCs in TRIzol. Libraries were constructed by multiplex PCR. Data came from an Illumina HiSeq 4000. iRepertoire HTBI primers and Arm-PCR amplification of CDR3 regions were used to construct TCR beta libraries. TCRdb reanalyzed the raw reads on its own, using fastp at Q25 for trimming and MiXCR for clone calling, and kept in-frame beta chains. Rows matching on CDR3 protein sequence are summarized as one entry with the most common DNA and genes. The sample table shows over 350,000 distinct CDR3 sequences, and 14% are seen once. Jointly, the top ten make up approximately 19% of the sample.

These data were also reused for a study on T cells in Graves' hyperthyroidism and ophthalmopathy.

Material: peripheral blood mononuclear cells (PBMCs), obtained at new diagnosis, from a patient treated with antithyroid drugs. The receptors here all came from a woman between 50 and 59 years old with Graves disease. Donor details come from another sample of the same person, matched by shared clones.

The rearrangement links TRBV7-3 to TRBJ2-3, with D unclear. This CDR3 has 13 amino acids. The germline V and J ends were trimmed by 2 bases and 6 bases, with 9 bases remaining between them. Germline lookup yields CDR1 SGHTA and CDR2 FQGTGA. CDR3 bases: TGTGCCAGCAGCTTAGGTATTTCGGATACGCAGTATTTT. Translated, it gives CASSLGISDTQYF.

Note on this clonotype: At one end the junction does not follow the germline gene, possibly because of a read error. V usage is TRBV4-1 and J usage is TRBJ2-3, with TRBD1 matching 7 bases. The length of the CDR3 is 17 residues. Germline V gene data show CDR1 as MGHRA and CDR2 as YSYEKL. The CDR3, as DNA: TGTGCCAGCAGCCAAGCACCGACAGGGATTGGCACAGATACGCAGTATTTT. Its translation is CASSQAPTGIGTDTQYF.

The DNA of the CDR3 is TGCGCCAGCAGCACGGGAGAGCAAACTGAAGCTTTCTTT. This gives the protein CASSTGEQTEAFF. The chain couples TRBV5-1 to TRBJ1-1; D unclear. The germline CDR1 and CDR2 sequences are SGHRS and YFSETQ. The CDR3 spans 13 residues. V was trimmed by 4 bases and J by 5 bases, leaving 12 bases between them.

This clonotype was found a few times. The chain couples TRBV6-1 to TRBJ2-7; 11 bases align to TRBD2. Trimming cost V 6 bases and J 0 bases; bases outside gene matches: 10. CDR3 length: 17 residues. Germline V gene data show CDR1 as MNHNS and CDR2 as SASEGT. In DNA, the CDR3 is TGTGCCAGCAGCCAAGGGGGACTAGCGGCTAGCTCCTACGAGCAGTACTTC. Translating gives CASSQGGLAASSYEQYF.